The clone carrying this T cell receptor beta chain was detected a few times. Source study methods: The authors estimated nucleated cell counts from reference gene primer amplification. Here immunoSEQ multiplex PCR was the method, and the copy in TCRdb shows in-frame clones only, minus some. The V and J calls and clone size come from that table; D and trimming were worked out from the DNA. The sample lists about 230,000 clones; 75% to 90% were seen once. The CDR3 is made up of 16 amino acids. Germline trimming cut 6 bases from V and 4 bases from J; bases unmatched to any gene: 11. CDR1 is MRHNA and CDR2 is SNTAGT in the germline V gene. This record belongs to a study of blood T cell repertoires in COVID-19.

This chain connects TRBV6-4 to TRBJ1-1; 10 nucleotides line up with TRBD1. What was sequenced was peripheral blood. This clonotype originated in a woman aged 70-85 years with active or convalescent COVID-19. Here the CDR3 reads CASSPRGTGVSTEAFF. In nucleotides, the CDR3 is TGTGCCAGCAGCCCACGGGGGACAGGGGTATCCACTGAAGCTTTCTTT.